Below are 28 T cell receptor beta chains sequenced from a single sample in a study of regulatory T cells in long-lasting Graves disease. The sample's time point: newly diagnosed GD, antithyroid drugs for less than 3 months. PBMC RNA was the source of the TCR library. Sequencing libraries for TCR beta were prepared with iRepertoire HTBI primers and Arm-PCR of CDR3 regions. TCRdb used MiXCR to reprocess the multiplex PCR reads, holding one entry per CDR3 protein. The table shows about 470,000 distinct CDR3 sequences, with more than 13% occurring only once. The data were also submitted as part of a second study, on T cells in Graves' hyperthyroidism and ophthalmopathy.

Material: peripheral blood mononuclear cells (PBMCs), obtained at new diagnosis, from a patient treated with antithyroid drugs. Receptor source: a woman aged 25 to 39 with Graves disease.

This clonotype turned up a few times. The rearrangement uses TRBV6-1 and TRBJ1-5, with D possibly being TRBD1 (6 bases). This CDR3 spans 18 amino acids. Germline CDR1 and CDR2: MNHNS and SASEGT. Trimming took off 4 bases at V and 3 bases at J, with 22 bases between the two ends. CDR3 nucleotide sequence: TGTGCCAGCAGTGGACTACAGGGTCGGGCTTTTTTCAATCAGCCCCAGCATTTT. It specifies CASSGLQGRAFFNQPQHF.

This clonotype was seen at least ten times. The rearrangement joins TRBV20-1 to TRBJ2-6, with TRBD2 matching 8 bases. This CDR3 has 18 residues. Trimming removed 0 bases from V and 2 bases from J; junction bases left unmatched: 9. CDR1 DFQATT and CDR2 SNEGSKA come from the germline V gene (reference sequence). CDR3 bases: TGCAGTGCTAGAGATAATAGCGGGAAGAGAACTGGGGCCAACGTCCTGACTTTC. It yields the protein CSARDNSGKRTGANVLTF.

V and J are TRBV28 and TRBJ2-3; D possibly corresponds to TRBD1 (6 bases). Germline CDR1 and CDR2: MDHEN and SYDVKM. V was shortened by 6 bases and J by 2 bases, with 12 bases between the two germline ends. The CDR3 has 14 residues. The DNA for the CDR3 is TGTGCCAGCAGGTGGACAGCTTCCACAGATACGCAGTATTTT. Its translation is CASRWTASTDTQYF.

The table lists this clonotype with a few counts. The chain joins TRBV30 to TRBJ2-7; D gene ambiguous. Germline V gene sequence: CDR1 GTSNPN, CDR2 SVGIG (reference sequence). Trimming removed 8 bases at V and 6 bases at J, with 11 bases between. The CDR3 runs 10 residues. CDR3 coding DNA: TGTGCCGGGGATGGGTTCGAGCAGTACTTC. The encoded protein is CAGDGFEQYF.

The sample holds one count of this clonotype. The V gene is TRBV29-1, the J gene TRBJ2-7, with D uncertain. Germline values: CDR1 SQVTM, CDR2 ANQGSEA. Trimming left V 2 bases short and J 0 bases short, with 8 bases between. The CDR3 has 13 amino acids. CDR3 DNA sequence: TGCAGCGTTGAAATCCAGAGCTCCTACGAGCAGTACTTC. Protein product: CSVEIQSSYEQYF.

With regard to this clonotype: A read error is possible here, since a much larger clone lies one base away. This chain links TRBV12-3 or TRBV12-4 with TRBJ1-5; D might be TRBD1 (6 bases). This CDR3 is built from 17 residues. The CDR3 nucleotides read TGTGCCGGCAGCTTAGTCGGGGGCGCAGGTAGCAATCAGCCCCAGCATTTT. This gives the protein CAGSLVGGAGSNQPQHF.

This clonotype was seen a few times. The chain recombines TRBV20-1 with TRBJ1-1, with 12 bases lining up with TRBD1. The CDR3 is 16 residues long. Germline lookup yields CDR1 DFQATT and CDR2 SNEGSKA (reference sequence). The V gene end was trimmed by 6 bases and the J gene end by 3 bases; junction bases not matched to a gene: 11. CDR3 nucleotides: TGCAGTGCGCCTAAGGGGACAGGGGGCGCCTACACTGAAGCTTTCTTT. This encodes CSAPKGTGGAYTEAFF.

A remark on this clonotype: This may come from a read error, since a much larger clone is one base off. J is TRBJ2-3 and V is TRBV5-1; 8 bases are a match to TRBD2. With 2 bases clipped from V and 4 bases from J, the junction kept 9 bases outside the gene matches. The CDR3 is made up of 16 amino acids. Looked up from germline, CDR1 is SGHRS and CDR2 is YFSETQ. Here the CDR3 DNA reads TGCGCCAGCAGCTTTGCTAGCGGGTCTAGCTCAGATACGCAGTATTTT. This translates into CASSFASGSSSDTQYF.

The gene calls are TRBV19 and TRBJ2-1, with D perhaps matching TRBD2 (6 bases). Trimming left V 4 bases short and J 4 bases short, with 14 bases between. Per the germline V gene, CDR1 is LNHDA and CDR2 is SQIVND (reference sequence). CDR3 size: 15 residues. CDR3 nucleotide sequence: TGTGCCAGTAGTACCGGGACTTTTCCTTACAATGAGCAGTTCTTC. It encodes CASSTGTFPYNEQFF.

The V and J genes are TRBV9 and TRBJ2-5, with 7 bases that match TRBD2. From germline, CDR1 is SGDLS and CDR2 YYNGEE. This CDR3 comprises 15 residues. V lost 4 bases to trimming and J lost 4 bases; unmatched junction nucleotides: 10. CDR3 sequence reads: CASSSLPAGAETQYF. In nucleotides, the CDR3 is TGTGCCAGCAGCTCGCTCCCGGCGGGAGCAGAGACCCAGTACTTC.

This clonotype was observed many times. The chain employs TRBV20-1 and TRBJ2-1; no firm D call. The germline gives CDR1 DFQATT, CDR2 SNEGSKA (reference sequence). CDR3 length: 15 residues. V was cut by 0 bases and J by 2 bases, with 11 bases left in between. CDR3 DNA sequence: TGCAGTGCTAGAGATCTTTTGTCCACCTACAATGAGCAGTTCTTC. Translating it yields CSARDLLSTYNEQFF.

This clonotype occurred a few times. The chain employs TRBV15 and TRBJ2-1; a weak D match, TRBD2 (5 bases). This CDR3 has 16 residues. With 3 bases removed from V and 0 bases from J, the gap between germline ends came to 12 bases. Germline-derived CDR1 and CDR2 are LNHNV and YYDKDF (reference sequence). In DNA, the CDR3 is TGTGCCACCAGCAGGGTAGCGTCCAGCTCCTACAATGAGCAGTTCTTC. Its translation: CATSRVASSSYNEQFF.

The chain couples TRBV5-1 to TRBJ2-5; 10 nucleotides align to TRBD2. Trimming at V came to 2 bases and at J to 1 base, leaving 8 bases not matched to a gene. In germline, CDR1 is SGHRS, CDR2 YFSETQ. This CDR3 comprises 17 residues. This chain's CDR3 is CASSFRLAGVSQETQYF. The CDR3 coding sequence is TGCGCCAGCAGCTTCAGACTAGCGGGTGTTTCCCAAGAGACCCAGTACTTC.

This clonotype has ten or more counts. The gene calls are TRBV13 and TRBJ2-6; the D is unclear. The CDR3 length is 14 residues. V lost 3 bases and J 0 bases, leaving 3 bases between the germline ends. From germline, CDR1 is PRHDT and CDR2 FYEKMQ (reference sequence). The CDR3 DNA follows: TGTGCCAGCAGCTTCCTCTCTGGGGCCAACGTCCTGACTTTC. This translates into CASSFLSGANVLTF. Complete variable domain (other parts from reference TRBV13 and TRBJ2-6): AAGVIQSPRHLIKEKRETATLKCYPIPRHDTVYWYQQGPGQDPQFLISFYEKMQSDKGSIPDRFSAQQFSDYHSELNMSSLELGDSALYFCASSFLSGANVLTFGAGSRLTVL.

Only one count was recorded for this clonotype. This may arise from a read error, as a much more abundant clone is one base away. V and J are TRBV12-3 or TRBV12-4 and TRBJ2-1; 7 bases align to TRBD2. The ends lost 6 bases at V and 10 bases at J; junction bases unmatched: 15. The CDR3 is made up of 15 amino acids. The CDR3 DNA sequence: TGTGCCAGCAGCCCGGAGCGGGATAGGTCCTACGAGCAGTTCTTC. It is translated as CASSPERDRSYEQFF.

The chain recombines TRBV4-1 with TRBJ1-2, with 11 bases fitting TRBD1. With V trimmed by 0 bases and J by 8 bases, 2 bases remained unmatched. This CDR3 is built from 14 residues. From germline, CDR1 is MGHRA and CDR2 YSYEKL. As DNA, the CDR3 is TGCGCCAGCAGCCAAGAGGACAGGGGGCAGGGCTACACCTTC. Translation gives CASSQEDRGQGYTF.

This clonotype was seen more than once but under ten times. This chain links TRBV30 with TRBJ2-4; D may be TRBD1 (7 bases). Trimming left V 4 bases short and J 0 bases short, with 10 bases between. Germline V gives CDR1 GTSNPN, CDR2 SVGIG (reference sequence). CDR3 length: 14 amino acids. The CDR3 reads CAWTGGLAKNIQYF. Written as DNA, the CDR3 is TGTGCCTGGACAGGGGGGCTAGCCAAAAACATTCAGTACTTC.

The rearrangement links TRBV5-1 to TRBJ2-2, with TRBD2 matching 8 bases. This CDR3 region has 15 residues. In germline, CDR1 is SGHRS, CDR2 YFSETQ. The V segment lost 4 bases and the J segment 7 bases; nucleotides outside the gene matches: 9. The chain's CDR3 is CASSRGSGRNGELFF. CDR3 DNA sequence: TGCGCCAGCAGCAGGGGAAGCGGGAGAAACGGGGAGCTGTTTTTT.

The J gene is TRBJ1-4, the V gene TRBV28, with no clear D. The germline V gene has CDR1 MDHEN and CDR2 SYDVKM. V gave up 2 bases and J gave up 1 base, with 20 bases separating them. CDR3 length: 19 amino acids. DNA for the CDR3: TGTGCCAGCAGTTTAGACTCACTAGGCGGAGTTGGAACTAATGAAAAACTGTTTTTT. It yields the protein CASSLDSLGGVGTNEKLFF.

As for this clonotype: This likely came from a read error, as a far larger clone is one base away. The chain couples TRBV30 to TRBJ2-5, with a weak D call TRBD2 (6 bases). There are 11 residues in the CDR3. Germline V gene data show CDR1 as GTSNPN and CDR2 as SVGIG (reference sequence). CDR3 in amino acids: CAWRDYNEQLF. DNA for the CDR3: TGTGCCTGGAGGGACTACAATGAGCAGCTCTTC.

V usage is TRBV14 and J usage is TRBJ2-7; TRBD1 matches at 10 bases. From germline, CDR1 is SGHDN and CDR2 FVKESK. There are 14 residues in the CDR3. The trim removed 7 bases at V and 5 bases at J, leaving 8 bases unmatched. This CDR3 is CASIRTGGGDEQYF. The CDR3 coding sequence is TGTGCCAGCATTCGGACAGGGGGTGGCGACGAGCAGTACTTC. Full variable domain (missing parts from reference TRBV14 and TRBJ2-7): EAGVTQFPSHSVIEKGQTVTLRCDPISGHDNLYWYRRVMGKEIKFLLHFVKESKQDESGMPNNRFLAERTGGTYSTLKVQPAELEDSGVYFCASIRTGGGDEQYFGPGTRLTVT.

This clonotype was seen at least ten times. The chain combines TRBV29-1 with TRBJ2-5; 10 bases fit TRBD1. The CDR3 length is 16 residues. J gave up 5 bases and V 0 bases, and 9 bases lay outside the gene matches. Germline V lookup: CDR1 SQVTM, CDR2 ANQGSEA. The CDR3 bases are TGCAGCGTTGAAGAGTGGGGACAGGGGCAGTGGGAGACCCAGTACTTC. This encodes CSVEEWGQGQWETQYF.

This clonotype was counted a few times. The V gene is TRBV5-1, the J gene TRBJ2-2; 13 bases match TRBD2. Germline CDR1 and CDR2: SGHRS and YFSETQ. Trimming took 3 bases from V and 2 from J; bases not matched to a gene: 13. The CDR3 contains 20 residues. The CDR3 spells CASSSPGLAGEATNTGELFF. The CDR3 nucleotides read TGCGCCAGCAGCTCACCTGGACTAGCGGGAGAGGCGACTAACACCGGGGAGCTGTTTTTT.

This clonotype occurred many times. The chain employs TRBV3-1 and TRBJ2-5; 7 bases agree with TRBD1. Germline trimming cut 1 base from V and 2 bases from J; bases unmatched to any gene: 7. Germline-derived CDR1 and CDR2 are LGHDT and YNNKEL (reference sequence). The CDR3 extends over 16 amino acids. CDR3 sequence reads: CASSQGPPGQQETQYF. As DNA, the CDR3 is TGTGCCAGCAGCCAAGGCCCACCGGGACAGCAAGAGACCCAGTACTTC.

About this clonotype: At one boundary the junction diverges from the germline segment, which might be a read error. The rearrangement joins TRBV5-1 to TRBJ2-7; 8 bases match TRBD1. The CDR3 runs 16 residues. Germline CDR1 and CDR2: SGHRS and YFSETQ. CDR3: CASSRDPGGTSSEQYF. CDR3 DNA: TGCGCCAGCAGCAGGGACCCAGGGGGCACATCCTCCGAGCAGTACTTC.

This clonotype was seen a few times. The chain uses TRBV7-6 and TRBJ1-1; D gene unclear. Per the germline V gene, CDR1 is SGHVS and CDR2 is FNYEAQ. Deletions cut 6 bases from V and 6 bases from J, with 14 bases between. The CDR3 runs to 13 residues. The CDR3 sequence is CASSQDLLSEAFF. The CDR3 DNA sequence: TGTGCCAGCAGTCAGGACCTCCTCTCTGAAGCTTTCTTT.

This clonotype has ten or more counts. The rearrangement uses TRBV28 and TRBJ2-5; TRBD2 matches 7 bases. J was trimmed by 4 bases and V by 5 bases; bases with no gene match: 7. The CDR3 runs to 14 residues. Germline CDR1 and CDR2: MDHEN and SYDVKM. The DNA for the CDR3 is TGTGCCAGCAGTCCCGGACTAGTCAGAGAGACCCAGTACTTC. The encoded protein is CASSPGLVRETQYF.

A few counts support this clonotype. The genes are TRBV18 and TRBJ2-1; D is unclear. V was trimmed by 6 bases and J by 6 bases, leaving 15 bases between them. The CDR3 is 14 residues long. CDR1 and CDR2 from the germline V gene are KGHSH and LQKENI. In nucleotides, the CDR3 is TGTGCCAGCTCGACGCCGAGGACGGGCAATGAGCAGTTCTTC. The encoded protein is CASSTPRTGNEQFF. The full variable domain, with the rest looked up from reference TRBV18 and TRBJ2-1, is NAGVMQNPRHLVRRRGQEARLRCSPMKGHSHVYWYRQLPEEGLKFMVYLQKENIIDESGMPKERFSAEFPKEGPSILRIQQVVRGDSAAYFCASSTPRTGNEQFFGPGTRLTVL.